This T cell receptor (beta chain) was recovered during a study of OX40 agonist ivuxolimab in advanced cancers. General study findings and limits: Clonal expansion was seen in CD4+ and CD8+ blood T cells by week 6 at 0.1 to 3.0 mg/kg. Expanded clones belonging to CD8+ T cells outnumbered, on average, those of CD4+.

Of note for this clone: Its antigen is unknown.

Assay: immunoSEQ multiplex PCR; the TCRdb copy retains only in-frame clones and omits some. Seen here are under 140,000 clones, roughly 87% observed once, and the top ten hold 0.27%. The specimen was CD4+ or CD8+ T cells sorted from blood, collected in a trial of the OX40 agonist ivuxolimab. This TCR derives from an adult with an advanced solid tumor such as melanoma, head and neck, liver or kidney cancer.

For the CDR3, the DNA is TGTGCCAGCACCAGGAGGCGGGACGGCAACTACGAGCAGTACTTC. Translated, it gives CASTRRRDGNYEQYF. The rearrangement links TRBV2 to TRBJ2-7, with D perhaps matching TRBD2 (6 bases). V was shortened by 7 bases and J by 3 bases, with 19 bases between the two germline ends. The CDR3 is 15 residues long. The V gene's germline CDR1 is SNHLY and CDR2 FYNNEI.